This TCR beta chain was captured in a study of memory CD4+ T cells and cytomegalovirus serostatus. Study-level points and caveats: CMV serostatus prediction reached median AUC about 0.95, or 0.9 with US-trained model. Suggested: most of the CMV-linked TCR signature lies in CD4+ memory cells.

The ends lost 4 bases at V and 2 bases at J; junction bases unmatched: 7. This CDR3 spans 16 amino acids. Germline loops: CDR1 LNHDA, CDR2 SQIVND (reference sequence). Single viable CD3+CD4+CD8-CD45RO+ cells were sorted as the memory CD4+ T cells. The data were produced by immunoSEQ multiplex PCR, yet TCRdb's version contains in-frame clones alone and is incomplete. Here the sample spans roughly 40,000 clones, 60% to 85% being singletons. Comments on this clone: Its matching antigen is unknown.

The chain combines TRBV19 with TRBJ2-3; 9 bases line up with TRBD2. This TCR was recovered from an adult in good health and CMV-seronegative. Material: memory CD4+ T cells from blood. This CDR3 reads CASSTSAGGPTDTQYF. The CDR3 DNA reads TGTGCCAGTAGTACCTCGGCGGGGGGGCCCACAGATACGCAGTATTTT.